This T cell receptor beta chain was obtained from a study of early T cells in non-severe SARS-CoV-2 infection. CDR3 length: 14 amino acids. Trimming shortened V by 5 bases and J by 3 bases, and 13 bases separated the two germline ends. TCRdb used MiXCR to reprocess the 5' RACE reads, holding one entry per CDR3 protein. Altogether around 46,000 distinct CDR3 sequences are present, 5.6% being singletons, with the ten largest covering roughly 4.8%. The specimen sequenced was whole blood. The gene calls are TRBV12-3 or TRBV12-4 and TRBJ1-1, with D perhaps TRBD1 (6 bases). The receptor comes from an adult who was a healthcare worker with PCR-confirmed SARS-CoV-2 infection or an uninfected control (not recorded which). For the CDR3, the DNA is TGTGCCAGCAGTAGACGGACAGTCGACACTGAAGCTTTCTTT. Its translation is CASSRRTVDTEAFF.